This TCR beta chain was captured by sequencing in a study of T cell responses to AZD1222 COVID-19 vaccine. Study-wide findings and caveats: In the spike-specific TCR repertoire, nearly half reportedly target unmutated variant regions. Two AZD1222 doses significantly raised spike-specific TCR breadth and depth over controls. Just a handful of people given AZD1222 tested seropositive at baseline.

This CDR3 is built from 16 residues. As for this clone: No antigen is known for it.

TCRdb's table, derived via immunoSEQ multiplex PCR, lists solely in-frame clones and lacks some. The sample has some 170,000 clones, 85% to 90% seen once. The V gene is TRBV21-1, the J gene TRBJ1-3. TRBV21-1 is noted as a pseudogene. The specimen comprised peripheral blood, sampled 28 days after the second dose of the MenACWY control vaccine. The sequence derives from an adult who received the MenACWY meningococcal vaccine as a control. CDR3 loop: CASSKRKGLVGNTIYF. DNA for the CDR3: TGTGCCAGCAGCAAACGTAAGGGTTTAGTAGGAAACACCATATATTTT.